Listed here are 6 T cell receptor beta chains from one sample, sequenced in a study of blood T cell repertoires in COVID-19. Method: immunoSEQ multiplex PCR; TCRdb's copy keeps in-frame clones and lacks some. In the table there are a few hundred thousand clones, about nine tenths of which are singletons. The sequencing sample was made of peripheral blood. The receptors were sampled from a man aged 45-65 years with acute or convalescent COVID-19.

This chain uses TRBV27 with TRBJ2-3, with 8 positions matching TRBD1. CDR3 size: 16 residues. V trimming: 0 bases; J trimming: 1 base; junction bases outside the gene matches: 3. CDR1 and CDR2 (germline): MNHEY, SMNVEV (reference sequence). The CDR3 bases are TGTGCCAGCAGTTTATCCCGGACAGGGCGCACAGATACGCAGTATTTT. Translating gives CASSLSRTGRTDTQYF.

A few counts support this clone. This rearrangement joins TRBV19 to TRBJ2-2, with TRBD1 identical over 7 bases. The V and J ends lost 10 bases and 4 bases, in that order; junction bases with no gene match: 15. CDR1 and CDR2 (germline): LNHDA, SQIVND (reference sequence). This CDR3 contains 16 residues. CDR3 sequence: CATLGQSMVGTGELFF. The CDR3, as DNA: TGTGCCACCTTGGGACAGAGCATGGTGGGCACCGGGGAGCTGTTTTTT. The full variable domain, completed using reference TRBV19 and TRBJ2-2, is DGGITQSPKYLFRKEGQNVTLSCEQNLNHDAMYWYRQDPGQGLRLIYYSQIVNDFQKGDIAEGYSVSREKKESFPLTVTSAQKNPTAFYLCATLGQSMVGTGELFFGEGSRLTVL.

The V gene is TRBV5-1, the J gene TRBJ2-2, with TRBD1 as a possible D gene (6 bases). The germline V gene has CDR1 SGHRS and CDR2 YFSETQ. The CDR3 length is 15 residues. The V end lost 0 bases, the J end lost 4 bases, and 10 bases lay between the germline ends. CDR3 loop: CASSLVGGPTGELFF. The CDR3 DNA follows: TGCGCCAGCAGCTTGGTAGGGGGTCCCACCGGGGAGCTGTTTTTT.

In DNA, the CDR3 is TGTGCCAGCAGCCAAGGACGGACAGCTAACTATGGCTACACCTTC. Residues: CASSQGRTANYGYTF. The chain uses TRBV3-1 (or the pseudogene TRBV3-2) and TRBJ1-2, with a tentative D call TRBD1 (6 bases). Germline CDR1 reads LGHDT; CDR2 reads YNNKEL (reference sequence). The CDR3 is 15 amino acids. With 1 base removed from V and 0 bases from J, the gap between germline ends came to 9 bases.

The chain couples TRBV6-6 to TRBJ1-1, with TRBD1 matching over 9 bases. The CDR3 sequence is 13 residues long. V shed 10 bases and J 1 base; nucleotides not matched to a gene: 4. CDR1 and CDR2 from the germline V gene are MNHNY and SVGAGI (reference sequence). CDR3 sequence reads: CATGQGKNTEAFF. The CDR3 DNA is TGTGCCACAGGACAGGGGAAGAACACTGAAGCTTTCTTT.

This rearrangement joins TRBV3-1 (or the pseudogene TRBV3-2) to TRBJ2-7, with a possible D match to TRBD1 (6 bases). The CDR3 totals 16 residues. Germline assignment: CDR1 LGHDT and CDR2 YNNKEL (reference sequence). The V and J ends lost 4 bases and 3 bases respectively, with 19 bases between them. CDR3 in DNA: TGTGCCAGCAGCCCCAGGACAGCCCCACTTTTCTACGAGCAGTACTTC. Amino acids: CASSPRTAPLFYEQYF.